One and the same sample provided the 7 T cell receptor beta chains below, sequenced in a study of regulatory T cells in long-lasting Graves disease. Construction of the TCR beta libraries employed iRepertoire HTBI primers in conjunction with Arm-PCR of CDR3 regions. MiXCR, applied by TCRdb to the multiplex PCR reads, yields one record per CDR3 protein. The data contain some 240,000 distinct CDR3 sequences, roughly 19% of them seen just once; the ten biggest clones take up over 9.5%. Indicated time point: newly diagnosed GD, antithyroid drugs for less than 3 months. RNA from PBMCs was the source of the TCR library. This sample was also put to use in a study of T cells in Graves' hyperthyroidism and ophthalmopathy.

The source was peripheral blood mononuclear cells (PBMCs), collected at new diagnosis, from a patient treated with antithyroid drugs. Receptors originate from a woman aged 25 to 39 with Graves disease.

This clonotype showed up many times. The CDR3 is CASSVRVASGDNEQFF. As DNA, the CDR3 is TGTGCCAGCAGTGTTCGAGTGGCTAGCGGGGACAATGAGCAGTTCTTC. The rearrangement uses TRBV28 and TRBJ2-1; 9 bases map to TRBD2. V shed 5 bases and J 5 bases; nucleotides not matched to a gene: 10. The germline V gene has CDR1 MDHEN and CDR2 SYDVKM. CDR3 size: 16 residues.

This clonotype was detected many times. The chain uses TRBV12-5 and TRBJ2-1; TRBD1 aligns across 8 bases. CDR3 size: 14 residues. Germline V gives CDR1 LGHNT, CDR2 FRNRAP. The V segment lost 7 bases and the J segment 8 bases; nucleotides outside the gene matches: 10. CDR3 nucleotides: TGTGCTAGTGCTTGGAGGACAGGGATGGATGAGCAGTTCTTC. Encoded protein: CASAWRTGMDEQFF.

In this sample, this clonotype turned up many times. The rearrangement links TRBV14 to TRBJ2-3; 7 positions match TRBD1. J was trimmed by 0 bases and V by 6 bases; bases with no gene match: 6. This CDR3 region has 15 residues. Germline-derived CDR1 and CDR2 are SGHDN and FVKESK. The CDR3 DNA reads TGTGCCAGCAGTTTACAGGGGATAAGCACAGATACGCAGTATTTT. This codes for CASSLQGISTDTQYF.

At least ten counts were recorded for this clonotype. The chain joins TRBV30 to TRBJ2-5; the D is unclear. CDR3 length equals 15 residues. Germline CDR1 and CDR2: GTSNPN and SVGIG (reference sequence). V was trimmed by 2 bases and J by 1 base, leaving 14 bases between them. The CDR3 nucleotides are TGTGCCTGGAGTTACAGTACCACTTCCCAAGAGACCCAGTACTTC. This encodes CAWSYSTTSQETQYF.

This chain uses TRBV19 with TRBJ1-2; 8 bases are shared with TRBD1. V gave up 3 bases and J gave up 6 bases; unmatched junction bases: 9. The CDR3 spans 15 residues. Germline lookup yields CDR1 LNHDA and CDR2 SQIVND (reference sequence). The CDR3, as DNA: TGTGCCAGTAGTATCCGTACGACAGGGGAACATGGCTACACCTTC. Residues: CASSIRTTGEHGYTF.

There are many counts of this clonotype. V and J are TRBV6-1 and TRBJ1-1; D possibly corresponds to TRBD1 (6 bases). V dropped 7 bases and J dropped 1 base, with 7 bases sitting between them. This CDR3 spans 12 amino acids. CDR1 and CDR2 (germline): MNHNS, SASEGT. The CDR3 sequence: CASKGQNTEAFF. CDR3 sequence (DNA): TGTGCCAGCAAGGGACAGAACACTGAAGCTTTCTTT.

This clonotype occurred many times. The chain is built from TRBV30 and TRBJ1-1, with unresolved D. The CDR3 runs to 13 residues. The V gene's germline CDR1 is GTSNPN and CDR2 SVGIG (reference sequence). V gave up 0 bases and J gave up 0 bases, with 5 bases separating them. CDR3 in amino acids: CAWSVAVNTEAFF. Written as DNA, the CDR3 is TGTGCCTGGAGTGTAGCCGTGAACACTGAAGCTTTCTTT. The entire variable domain, with the rest obtained from reference TRBV30 and TRBJ1-1, is as follows: SQTIHQWPATLVQPVGSPLSLECTVEGTSNPNLYWYRQAAGRGLQLLFYSVGIGQISSEVPQNLSASRPQDRQFILSSKKLLLSDSGFYLCAWSVAVNTEAFFGQGTRLTVV.